The 20 T cell receptor beta chains presented below share a single source sample, sequenced in a study of tumor-infiltrating lymphocytes in primary liver carcinoma. Germline DNA was also extracted, and blood RNA was taken from unsorted whole blood. A primer matching the constant region was used to make TCR beta cDNA from approximately 0.45 ug of total RNA. Three rounds of nested multiplex PCR with slightly modified ARM-PCR produced TCR beta libraries. Two initial PCR rounds of roughly 10 cycles each paired TRBV1-TRBV30 forward primers with a C-beta reverse primer. TCRdb re-called the multiplex PCR reads with MiXCR, one entry per CDR3 protein. The sample comprises approximately 300,000 distinct CDR3 sequences, about 62% of which are singletons, and roughly 10% rests with the top ten. Sequencing used peripheral blood. Source of these receptors: a man aged 35 to 55 with primary liver carcinoma and hepatitis B virus infection.

A remark on this clonotype: It is likely a read error, because the conserved phenylalanine at the end of the CDR3 is missing. The chain joins TRBV30 to TRBJ2-7, with a tentative D call TRBD2 (5 bases). V was pared by 6 bases and J by 3 bases, with 9 bases between. The germline V gene has CDR1 GTSNPN and CDR2 SVGIG (reference sequence). The CDR3 spans 11 residues. CDR3 amino acids: CACSVRYEQYI. As DNA, the CDR3 is TGTGCCTGTAGCGTGCGCTACGAGCAGTACATC.

V usage is TRBV6-2 or TRBV6-3 and J usage is TRBJ2-2; D is possibly TRBD1 (6 bases). Trimming removed 8 bases from V and 0 bases from J, with 19 bases in between. The CDR3 is made up of 17 amino acids. CDR1 and CDR2 (germline): MNHEY, SVGEGT. CDR3 in amino acids: CASGALPGQANTGELFF. CDR3 nucleotides: TGTGCCAGCGGTGCACTGCCGGGACAAGCGAACACCGGGGAGCTGTTTTTT.

Details on this clonotype: The germline gene is not matched at one end of the junction; a read error may be the cause. The chain uses TRBV11-2 and TRBJ2-7; no firm D call. Germline V lookup: CDR1 SGHAT, CDR2 FQNNGV. The CDR3 has 14 amino acids. The CDR3 sequence: CASGLIGSSYVQYF. CDR3 DNA: TGTGCCAGCGGCTTAATTGGTTCCTCCTACGTGCAGTACTTC.

Of note for this clonotype: One end of the junction fails to match germline, which may point to a read error. This rearrangement joins TRBV29-1 to TRBJ1-4; 8 bases are a match to TRBD1. Germline V gene sequence: CDR1 SQVTM, CDR2 ANQGSEA. CDR3 size: 13 residues. The CDR3 region is CSAQGTGYEELFF. CDR3 bases: TGCAGTGCCCAGGGGACAGGATATGAAGAACTGTTTTTT.

This clonotype has just a few counts. The junction shows a germline mismatch at one end, possibly a read error. V and J are TRBV6-5 and TRBJ1-5; D is uncertain. The germline gives CDR1 MNHEY, CDR2 SVGAGI. The CDR3 totals 16 residues. CDR3 region: CASSYRQKDSNQAQHF. In DNA form, the CDR3 reads TGTGCCAGCAGTTACAGGCAGAAAGATAGCAATCAGGCCCAGCATTTT.

The chain joins TRBV5-1 to TRBJ2-5; D remains unclear. V dropped 0 bases and J dropped 1 base, with 10 bases sitting between them. In germline, CDR1 is SGHRS, CDR2 YFSETQ. The CDR3 extends over 15 amino acids. Here the CDR3 DNA reads TGCGCCAGCAGCTTGGTCAGTGGCAGCCAAGAGACCCAGTACTTC. Its translation: CASSLVSGSQETQYF.

About this clonotype: This sequence may be a read error, since a much larger clone differs from it by one base. The chain joins TRBV6-5 to TRBJ1-2; possible D gene TRBD1, 5 bases. Germline values: CDR1 MNHEY, CDR2 SVGAGI. The CDR3 sequence is 14 residues long. The CDR3 reads CANSYAGANYGYTF. DNA of the CDR3: TGTGCCAACAGTTACGCGGGGGCTAACTATGGCTACACCTTC.

This chain links TRBV4-3 with TRBJ2-3; tentatively, D is TRBD2 (6 bases). Trimming removed 0 bases at V and 5 bases at J, with 15 bases between. The CDR3 sequence is 16 residues long. Germline V CDR1 and CDR2: LGHNA, YSLEER. For the CDR3, the DNA is TGCGCCAGCAGCCAAGATCGGGTGGTGGGAGGAGATACGCAGTATTTT. This codes for CASSQDRVVGGDTQYF.

This clonotype came up many times. The rearrangement uses TRBV6-1 and TRBJ1-1; unclear D gene. Trimming cost V 5 bases and J 0 bases, with 7 bases left between them. CDR1 and CDR2 from the germline V gene are MNHNS and SASEGT. The CDR3 runs 13 residues. The CDR3 DNA follows: TGTGCCAGCAGTCAACAGTTGAACACTGAAGCTTTCTTT. It yields the protein CASSQQLNTEAFF.

This clonotype was seen a handful of times. V and J are TRBV13 and TRBJ2-1; a weak D match, TRBD2 (6 bases). Per germline, CDR1 PRHDT and CDR2 FYEKMQ (reference sequence). This CDR3 has 15 amino acids. The V end was cut by 8 bases, the J end by 2 bases, with 16 bases between. CDR3 protein: CASQSEGLPYNEQFF. The CDR3, as DNA: TGTGCCAGCCAGTCAGAGGGACTCCCCTACAATGAGCAGTTCTTC.

As to this clonotype: A much larger clone lies one base from this, so it may be a read error. The chain combines TRBV12-3 or TRBV12-4 with TRBJ1-1; unclear D gene. This CDR3 contains 14 residues. The V end was cut by 0 bases, the J end by 6 bases, with 11 bases between. CDR3 region: CASSLAGRAAEAFF. CDR3 in DNA: TGTGCCAGCAGTTTAGCTGGCCGGGCAGCTGAAGCTTTCTTT.

As concerns this clonotype: The junction departs from germline at one end; a sequencing error may be responsible. CDR3 amino acids: CASSLEFLAGMNEKFF. The CDR3 nucleotides are TGTGCCAGTAGCTTAGAGTTCCTAGCGGGAATGAATGAGAAGTTCTTC. The gene calls are TRBV11-2 and TRBJ2-1, with 9 bases matching TRBD2. CDR1 is SGHAT, CDR2 FQNNGV, per germline. This CDR3 has 16 amino acids.

A word on this clonotype: At one boundary the junction diverges from the germline segment, which might be a read error. The CDR3 loop is CSVEGRGLAEIYNEQLF. The DNA for the CDR3 is TGCAGCGTTGAAGGGAGGGGCCTAGCGGAGATCTACAATGAGCAGCTCTTC. J is TRBJ2-1 and V is TRBV29-1; 7 nucleotides match TRBD2. Germline CDR1 and CDR2: SQVTM and ANQGSEA. The length of the CDR3 is 17 residues.

Concerning this clonotype itself: This sequence may be a read error, since a much larger clone differs from it by one base. The chain combines TRBV12-3 or TRBV12-4 with TRBJ1-5; D gene uncertain. The CDR3 spans 14 residues. This CDR3 reads CASSLAGTGSAHHF. The CDR3 DNA sequence: TGTGCCAGCAGTTTAGCGGGAACCGGGAGCGCCCACCATTTT.

The V call is TRBV11-2, the J call TRBJ2-3; weak D call: TRBD1 (6 bases). Germline V gene sequence: CDR1 SGHAT, CDR2 FQNNGV. This CDR3 has 15 residues. Trimming removed 4 bases at V and 15 bases at J, with 26 bases between. The CDR3 DNA reads TGTGCCAGCAGCTATAATCCAGGGGCCGCAGATATGCAATATTTT. Encoded protein: CASSYNPGAADMQYF.

This clonotype was seen just once. V and J are TRBV7-2 and TRBJ2-1; 16 bases align to TRBD2. CDR3 length: 19 amino acids. In germline, CDR1 is SGHTA, CDR2 FQGNSA. The ends lost 2 bases at V and 1 base at J; junction bases unmatched: 5. CDR3 loop: CASSLLGTSGRGSYNEQFF. DNA for the CDR3: TGTGCCAGCAGCTTATTGGGGACTAGCGGGAGGGGGTCCTACAATGAGCAGTTCTTC.

CDR3 amino acids: CASSLRTSGMLHEQYF. The CDR3 nucleotides read TGTGCCAGCAGTTTAAGGACAAGCGGGATGTTGCACGAGCAGTACTTC. The rearrangement links TRBV28 to TRBJ2-7; 7 nucleotides agree with TRBD2. V lost 2 bases, J lost 5 bases, and 12 bases stayed unmatched. The CDR3 runs to 16 residues. In germline, CDR1 is MDHEN, CDR2 SYDVKM.

This clonotype occurred many times. The CDR3 reads CASSQAPGQGAGNTIYF. DNA of the CDR3: TGCGCCAGCAGCCAAGCACCGGGACAGGGGGCTGGAAACACCATATATTTT. The V call is TRBV4-3, the J call TRBJ1-3; 11 nucleotides match TRBD1. The germline gives CDR1 LGHNA, CDR2 YSLEER. The CDR3 loop spans 17 amino acids. Trimming at V came to 1 base and at J to 2 bases, leaving 4 bases not matched to a gene.

CDR3 sequence: CSAGSGSLNTEAFF. Here the CDR3 DNA reads TGCAGTGCCGGGTCTGGCTCTTTGAACACTGAAGCTTTCTTT. The V and J genes are TRBV20-1 and TRBJ1-1; D ambiguous. The V end lost 6 bases, the J end lost 0 bases, and 14 bases lay between the germline ends. The CDR3 runs 14 residues. Germline values: CDR1 DFQATT, CDR2 SNEGSKA (reference sequence).

V usage is TRBV11-2 and J usage is TRBJ2-1; 13 bases match TRBD2. CDR3 size: 14 residues. Germline V CDR1 and CDR2: SGHAT, FQNNGV. Germline trimming cut 10 bases from V and 12 bases from J; bases unmatched to any gene: 12. The CDR3 coding sequence is TGTGCCAACAGATCACTAGCGGGAGGGCTCAGGCAGTTCTTC. Translation gives CANRSLAGGLRQFF.